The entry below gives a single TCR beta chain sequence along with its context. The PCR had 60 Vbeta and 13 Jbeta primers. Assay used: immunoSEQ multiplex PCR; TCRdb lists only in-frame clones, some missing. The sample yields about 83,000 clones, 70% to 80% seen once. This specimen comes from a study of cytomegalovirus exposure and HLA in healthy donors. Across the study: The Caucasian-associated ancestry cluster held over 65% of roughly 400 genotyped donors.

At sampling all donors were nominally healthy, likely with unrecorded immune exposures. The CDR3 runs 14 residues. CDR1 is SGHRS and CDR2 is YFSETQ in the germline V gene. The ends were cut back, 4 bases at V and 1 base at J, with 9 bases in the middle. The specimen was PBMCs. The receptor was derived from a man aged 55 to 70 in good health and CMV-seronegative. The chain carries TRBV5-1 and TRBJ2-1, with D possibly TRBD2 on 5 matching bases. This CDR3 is CASSAEGSYNEQFF. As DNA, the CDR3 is TGCGCCAGCAGCGCAGAGGGATCCTACAATGAGCAGTTCTTC.